The entry below describes one T cell receptor (beta chain). Its antigen is as yet unknown. A read error may produce the germline difference seen at one junction end. Brentuximab vedotin exposure varied among the patients, all of whom had relapsed after autologous stem cell transplantation. CDR3 length: 20 residues. The germline gives CDR1 SGHNT, CDR2 YYREEE (reference sequence). The data originate from a study of PD-1 blockade in classical Hodgkin lymphoma. Assay used: immunoSEQ multiplex PCR; TCRdb lists only in-frame clones, some missing. This table has about 19,000 clones, 70% to 80% appearing once. Overall study findings and caveats: Why repertoires differed is undefined; disease activity or prior therapy possibly contributed.

The source was peripheral blood mononuclear cells (PBMCs), collected before the second cycle of nivolumab. The rearrangement uses TRBV5-4 and TRBJ2-3, with TRBD1 matching 7 bases. The clonotype comes from a human donor with classical Hodgkin lymphoma. CDR3 sequence: CASRLDLPYREGGRTDTQYF. CDR3 DNA sequence: TGTGCCAGCAGGTTGGACCTCCCATACAGGGAAGGGGGCCGCACAGATACGCAGTATTTT.